This TCR beta chain was captured by sequencing in a study of T cells after yellow fever vaccination. Study-level findings and limits: Subsequent booster samples again held most clones from primary vaccination (under 98% CD4, 88% CD8).

This CDR3 has 15 amino acids. Germline lookup yields CDR1 SQVTM and CDR2 ANQGSEA. The V gene lost 4 bases and the J gene lost 2 bases, with 17 bases spanning the gap. This clonotype has a handful of counts. Its antigen is undetermined. From the 5' RACE reads, TCRdb called clonotypes with MiXCR, one entry per CDR3 protein. The sample lists about 330,000 distinct CDR3 sequences; approximately 8% were seen once. J is TRBJ2-5 and V is TRBV29-1; D is undetermined. The sequence derives from a man between 18 and 35 years old who received the YFV17D yellow fever vaccine. The sample was PBMCs, taken roughly 47 days after the first yellow fever vaccination. CDR3 sequence: CSVAGTVNLQETQYF. CDR3 DNA: TGCAGCGTTGCCGGTACGGTGAACCTACAAGAGACCCAGTACTTC.